This T cell receptor beta chain was observed in a study of OX40 agonist ivuxolimab in advanced cancers. With respect to the entire study: Ivuxolimab was a fully human IgG2 agonistic monoclonal antibody targeting the costimulatory receptor OX40 (CD134). Intravenous ivuxolimab was administered to patients every 2 weeks at six dose levels: 0.01, 0.1, 0.3, 1.5, 3 and 10 mg/kg. Of the approximately 50 patients in dose escalation, some 19 had hepatocellular carcinoma, roughly 15 had melanoma, 9 had renal cell carcinoma and 9 had head and neck cancer. The dose-escalation cohort was 80% to 90% male with a mean age of 60 years, ranging from roughly 20 to 80. Patients were allowed to have had prior anti-PD-1, anti-PD-L1 or anti-CTLA-4 therapy, and approximately 37% of the dose-escalation patients had been treated with checkpoint inhibitors. Partial responses occurred in three dose-escalation patients, of whom one had hepatocellular carcinoma and two had cutaneous melanoma. Peripheral TCRbeta sequencing was intended to test whether TCR sequence diversity was altered and clonal T-cell expansion was caused by ivuxolimab. The monotherapy dose-escalation portion (N ≈ 50 patients) of the phase I ivuxolimab trial is reported in the paper. Summary of the overall study and its limitations: In the 0.1-3.0 mg/kg groups, partial responders had among the lowest normalized peripheral clonal expansion, particularly in CD8+ T cells. After ivuxolimab, more expanded clones were found on average in CD8+ T cells than in CD4+ T cells. Which antigens the clonally expanded peripheral T cells were specific for was not determined. At doses of 0.1 to 3.0 mg/kg, clonal expansion of both CD4+ and CD8+ blood T cells was observed from baseline to week 6. Low levels of normalized T-cell clonal expansion were also seen in some patients who did not respond.

The trial excluded patients who had a history of autoimmune disease or were on systemic immunosuppression. In every dose cohort, peripheral blood was drawn for TCR sequencing at baseline, cycle 4 day 1, and cycle 7 day 1. Samples came from an open-label, multicenter, first-in-human phase I dose-escalation trial of ivuxolimab. Adults with locally advanced or metastatic head and neck squamous cell, hepatocellular, melanoma or renal cell carcinoma were enrolled in the trial. Before TCR sequencing, CD4+ T cells and CD8+ T cells were sorted from peripheral blood as separate populations. From the cysteine through the phenylalanine, the CDR3 covers 15 amino acids. CDR3 DNA is the only sequence kept; it has 45 bases, read in frame from the first base. The germline V gene (reference sequence) supplies CDR1 GTSNPN and CDR2 SVGIG. The germline ends are 13 bases apart after V is trimmed by 2 bases and J by 5 bases.

To sequence the TCRbeta CDR3 region, genomic DNA was isolated from the sorted cells. The immunoSEQ Assay was used to sequence the TCRbeta CDR3 regions. Entries here come from immuneACCESS through TCRdb and include only in-frame sequences with V and J called. Some clones fail to appear in such tables; in the studies checked, an unresolved V gene covers under half of the shortfall, and the cause of the remainder is unknown. The sample yields 80,000 to 95,000 clones; 87% were counted once. Roughly 1.4% of the sample is taken by the ten largest. With respect to this clone: Its recognized antigen is unknown. No per-base quality is available; no much larger clone lies one base away.

The starting material was CD4+ or CD8+ T cells sorted from blood, obtained in a trial of the OX40 agonist ivuxolimab. The chain joins TRBV30 to TRBJ1-6; TRBD1 might be the D gene, on 5 matching bases. This clonotype was obtained from an adult with an advanced solid tumor such as melanoma, head and neck, liver or kidney cancer. Here the CDR3 is given as CAWSLYRQNNSPLHF. The sequence in DNA is TGTGCCTGGAGTCTATATAGACAGAATAATTCACCCCTCCACTTT.